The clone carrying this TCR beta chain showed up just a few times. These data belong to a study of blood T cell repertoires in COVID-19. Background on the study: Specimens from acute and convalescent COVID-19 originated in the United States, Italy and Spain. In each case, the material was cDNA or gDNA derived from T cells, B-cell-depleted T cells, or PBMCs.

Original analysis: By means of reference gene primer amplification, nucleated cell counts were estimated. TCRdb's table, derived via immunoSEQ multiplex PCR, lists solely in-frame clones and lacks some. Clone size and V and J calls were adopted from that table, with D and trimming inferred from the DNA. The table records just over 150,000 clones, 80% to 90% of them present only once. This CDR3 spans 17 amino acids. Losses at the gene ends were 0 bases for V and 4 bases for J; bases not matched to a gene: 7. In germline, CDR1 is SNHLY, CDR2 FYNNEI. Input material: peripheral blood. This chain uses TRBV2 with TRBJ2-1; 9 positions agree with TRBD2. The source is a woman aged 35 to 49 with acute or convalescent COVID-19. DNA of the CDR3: TGTGCCAGCAGTGAAGCCCACGGGACTAGCATGTACAATGAGCAGTTCTTC. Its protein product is CASSEAHGTSMYNEQFF.